This T cell receptor beta chain was found in a study of cytomegalovirus exposure and HLA in healthy donors. Study overall: The 500 to 850 first-cohort repertoires and the 95 to 150 validation repertoires shared the same platform, a later analysis reported. General study findings and limits: Associated with cytomegalovirus, according to the listing, were 150 to 200 TCR beta chains. Reportedly, cytomegalovirus status was diagnosed with high sensitivity and specificity.

These donors were members of the roughly 110-subject validation cohort, a group separate from the approximately 620-subject first cohort. The assay was immunoSEQ multiplex PCR, and TCRdb's table has in-frame clones only and misses some. The data show about 44,000 clones, with 90% to 95% seen just once and over 2% held by the top ten. Turning to this clone: Its antigen is unknown.

With 3 bases clipped from V and 6 bases from J, the junction kept 9 bases outside the gene matches. Germline CDR1 reads ENHRY; CDR2 reads SYGVKD. This CDR3 is 17 amino acids long. The source is a young woman in good health and CMV-seronegative. V usage is TRBV10-3 and J usage is TRBJ2-4; 12 bases fit TRBD1. Sequencing used PBMCs. Here the CDR3 reads CAISEGDRGRGGNIQYF. Here the CDR3 DNA reads TGTGCCATCAGTGAAGGGGACAGGGGGCGGGGTGGAAACATTCAGTACTTC.